A single sample gave rise to the 8 T cell receptor beta chains below, sequenced in a study of cytomegalovirus exposure and HLA in healthy donors. PCR amplification relied on 60 Vbeta primers (plus 13 Jbeta primers). Using immunoSEQ multiplex PCR, the repertoire was profiled, and TCRdb retains in-frame clones only, with some absent. This table has some 160,000 clones, under 90% appearing once. The sample comprised PBMCs. These receptors originate from a boy aged 2 to 9 in good health and CMV-seronegative.

The rearrangement joins TRBV11-3 to TRBJ2-2; 10 nucleotides agree with TRBD2. The trim removed 3 bases at V and 7 bases at J, leaving 14 bases unmatched. Looked up from germline, CDR1 is SGHNT and CDR2 is YENEEA. The CDR3 totals 18 residues. The CDR3 DNA follows: TGTGCCAGCAGCTTTTCCTGGCTAGCGGGAGAGGAGAGCGGGGAGCTGTTTTTT. The encoded protein is CASSFSWLAGEESGELFF.

This sequence joins TRBV10-2 and TRBJ2-7; possible D gene TRBD2, 6 bases. The V and J ends lost 0 bases and 5 bases respectively, with 11 bases between them. The germline CDR1 and CDR2 sequences are WSHSY and SAAADI. This CDR3 region has 14 residues. The CDR3 DNA reads as TGCGCCAGCAGTGAGTCAAGGGCGGGGAACGAGCAGTACTTC. Translating it yields CASSESRAGNEQYF.

V is TRBV18 and J is TRBJ2-3, with 8 bases identical to TRBD2. CDR3 length: 20 residues. CDR1 and CDR2 (germline): KGHSH, LQKENI. V gave up 1 base and J gave up 1 base; unmatched junction bases: 16. In nucleotides, the CDR3 is TGTGCCAGCTCACCACTTTTCCAGCGGGGGAATTATCAGGGCACAGATACGCAGTATTTT. Protein sequence: CASSPLFQRGNYQGTDTQYF.

The chain combines TRBV2 with TRBJ1-6; 8 bases match TRBD1. After removal of 7 bases from V and 7 bases from J, the junction contained 9 bases not matched to a gene. Germline values: CDR1 SNHLY, CDR2 FYNNEI. The CDR3 consists of 15 residues. In DNA form, the CDR3 reads TGTGCCAGCACCCAGGGGGCAAGTAGCAATTCACCCCTCCACTTT. The encoded protein is CASTQGASSNSPLHF.

The chain is built from TRBV25-1 and TRBJ2-1; TRBD1 matches 7 bases. After removal of 4 bases from V and 7 bases from J, the junction contained 10 bases not matched to a gene. The CDR3 has 15 amino acids. CDR1 and CDR2 from the germline V gene are MGHDK and SYGVNS. Here the CDR3 DNA reads TGTGCCAGCAGTGGATCTAAGGGGGCTCAGAATGAGCAGTTCTTC. It translates to CASSGSKGAQNEQFF.

This sequence joins TRBV19 and TRBJ1-2; no reliable D call. The CDR3 sequence is 18 residues long. The ends were cut back, 9 bases at V and 8 bases at J, with 34 bases in the middle. Per the germline V gene, CDR1 is LNHDA and CDR2 is SQIVND (reference sequence). CDR3 sequence: CARLWFGYRPGCPRGYTF. The CDR3 DNA reads as TGTGCCAGGCTATGGTTCGGGTATCGCCCCGGGTGCCCTAGAGGCTACACCTTC.

The chain recombines TRBV9 with TRBJ2-3, with no clear D. Trimming took off 4 bases at V and 4 bases at J, with 13 bases between the two ends. The CDR3 consists of 14 residues. Germline-derived CDR1 and CDR2 are SGDLS and YYNGEE. In DNA, the CDR3 is TGTGCCAGCAGCCTTGGTAGCCCCGCAGATACGCAGTATTTT. This sequence encodes CASSLGSPADTQYF. Complete variable domain (other parts from reference TRBV9 and TRBJ2-3): DSGVTQTPKHLITATGQRVTLRCSPRSGDLSVYWYQQSLDQGLQFLIQYYNGEERAKGNILERFSAQQFPDLHSELNLSSLELGDSALYFCASSLGSPADTQYFGPGTRLTVL.

The chain recombines TRBV16 with TRBJ1-2, with D maybe TRBD1 (5 bases). This CDR3 comprises 15 residues. Germline V CDR1 and CDR2: KGHSY, FQNENV. The V and J ends lost 5 bases and 6 bases respectively, with 19 bases between them. CDR3 loop: CASSTFPGPIDGYTF. Here the CDR3 DNA reads TGTGCCAGCAGCACTTTCCCAGGGCCGATAGATGGCTACACCTTC. The full variable domain, with the rest looked up from reference TRBV16 and TRBJ1-2, is GEEVAQTPKHLVRGEGQKAKLYCAPIKGHSYVFWYQQVLKNEFKFLISFQNENVFDETGMPKERFSAKCLPNSPCSLEIQATKLEDSAVYFCASSTFPGPIDGYTFGSGTRLTVV.